Below are 9 T cell receptor beta chains sequenced from a single sample in a study of radiotherapy plus CTLA-4 blockade in lung cancer. Only in-frame clones appear in the TCRdb table, and some are missing; sequencing was by immunoSEQ multiplex PCR. Among 90,000 to 130,000 clones listed, more than 75% were seen once. The material sequenced was peripheral blood, taken from a patient treated with radiotherapy plus ipilimumab. These receptors came from a human donor with non-small cell lung cancer that progressed on radiotherapy plus ipilimumab. Some clones in this sample may be carry-over from other donors' samples.

To note about this clone: The CDR3 ends on some other residue instead of the conserved phenylalanine or tryptophan, so this is likely a read error. It is unclear where the CDR3 begins or ends on the DNA, so no DNA is shown, and the CDR3 is as TCRdb lists it. This chain connects TRBV9 to TRBJ1-4. The CDR3 numbers 9 amino acids, ends counted. CDR1 is SGDLS and CDR2 is YYNGEE in the germline V gene. The CDR3 region is CASSVGWEA.

This clone was seen once. The chain links TRBV18 to TRBJ1-1; 7 bases match TRBD1. The CDR3 has 15 amino acids. Germline V CDR1 and CDR2: KGHSH, LQKENI. V dropped 4 bases and J dropped 0; count of bases not matched to a gene: 5. CDR3 nucleotide sequence: TGTGCCAGCTCACAGAGACAGGGTATGAACACTGAAGCTTTCTTT. It is translated as CASSQRQGMNTEAFF.

This clone has more than one count but fewer than ten. This chain connects TRBV5-4 to TRBJ2-5, with TRBD2 identical over 15 bases. Germline loops: CDR1 SGHNT, CDR2 YYREEE (reference sequence). This CDR3 is 13 amino acids long. V lost 6 bases, J lost 9 bases, and 3 bases stayed unmatched. The CDR3: CASTRTSGGAQYF. The CDR3 coding sequence is TGTGCCAGCACCAGGACTAGCGGGGGGGCCCAGTACTTC.

This chain uses TRBV5-8 with TRBJ2-4; D uncertain. V lost 1 base to trimming and J lost 1 base, with 12 bases between them. The CDR3 totals 16 residues. The germline gives CDR1 SGHTS, CDR2 YDEGEE. The CDR3 is CASSLIPSEAKNIQYF. CDR3 nucleotides: TGTGCCAGCAGCTTGATACCTAGTGAGGCCAAAAACATTCAGTACTTC.

The chain combines TRBV18 with TRBJ1-2, with TRBD1 identical over 10 bases. The V and J ends lost 3 bases and 9 bases, in that order; junction bases with no gene match: 13. The CDR3 sequence is 16 residues long. CDR1 KGHSH and CDR2 LQKENI come from the germline V gene. The CDR3 loop reads CASSPPPGQGRPSYTF. CDR3 coding DNA: TGTGCCAGCTCACCCCCCCCGGGACAGGGGAGGCCGAGCTACACCTTC.

The chain recombines TRBV5-1 with TRBJ2-1; D uncertain. This CDR3 region has 13 residues. Per germline, CDR1 SGHRS and CDR2 YFSETQ. V lost 0 bases and J 9 bases, leaving 10 bases between the germline ends. The CDR3 DNA sequence: TGCGCCAGCAGCTTGGAGACTTATGGTGAGCAGTTCTTC. Translating it yields CASSLETYGEQFF.

The J gene is TRBJ2-3, the V gene TRBV18; D not resolved. V was shortened by 3 bases and J by 2 bases, with 3 bases between the two germline ends. The germline CDR1 and CDR2 sequences are KGHSH and LQKENI. The length of the CDR3 is 12 residues. The CDR3 sequence is CASSPYTDTQYF. CDR3 coding DNA: TGTGCCAGCTCACCGTACACAGATACGCAGTATTTT.

V and J are TRBV18 and TRBJ1-4; D is undetermined. V was clipped by 1 base and J by 7 bases, with 10 bases between them. Germline assignment: CDR1 KGHSH and CDR2 LQKENI. The CDR3 totals 14 residues. The CDR3 DNA follows: TGTGCCAGCTCACCACGTGTTGCTACTGAAAAACTGTTTTTT. This sequence encodes CASSPRVATEKLFF.

The rearrangement links TRBV25-1 to TRBJ1-6, with D hard to call. CDR3 length: 13 amino acids. V was shortened by 6 bases and J by 8 bases, with 11 bases between the two germline ends. Germline CDR1 is MGHDK and CDR2 is SYGVNS. The CDR3 loop is CASREMGDSPLHF. The CDR3 DNA reads TGTGCCAGCAGAGAGATGGGAGATTCACCCCTCCACTTT.